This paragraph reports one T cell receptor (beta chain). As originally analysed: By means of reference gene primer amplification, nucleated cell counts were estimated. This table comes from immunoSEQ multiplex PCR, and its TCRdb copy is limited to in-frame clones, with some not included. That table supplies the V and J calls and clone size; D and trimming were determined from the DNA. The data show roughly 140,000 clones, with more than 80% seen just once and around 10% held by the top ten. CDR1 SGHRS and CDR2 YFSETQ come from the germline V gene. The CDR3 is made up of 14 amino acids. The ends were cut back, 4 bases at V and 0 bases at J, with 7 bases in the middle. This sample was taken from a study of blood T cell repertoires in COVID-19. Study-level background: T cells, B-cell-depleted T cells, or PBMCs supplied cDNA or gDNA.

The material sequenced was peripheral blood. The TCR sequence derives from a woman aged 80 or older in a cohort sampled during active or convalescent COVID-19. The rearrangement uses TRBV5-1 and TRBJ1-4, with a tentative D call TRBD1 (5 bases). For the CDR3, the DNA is TGCGCCAGCAGCCCGGGGGCAACTAATGAAAAACTGTTTTTT. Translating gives CASSPGATNEKLFF.